This entry is about one T cell receptor beta chain. What it binds is not known. This sample is drawn from a study of T cell responses to AZD1222 COVID-19 vaccine. TCRdb keeps only in-frame clones here, not all; method: immunoSEQ multiplex PCR. The table shows approximately 130,000 clones, with about nine tenths occurring only once. Trimming removed 10 bases from V and 1 base from J, with 22 bases in between. CDR1 is LNHDA, CDR2 SQIVND, per germline (reference sequence). The CDR3 length is 16 residues. Findings and limits, study-wide: Reportedly, nearly half of unique spike TCRs recognized epitopes outside B.1.351/B.1.1.7 mutations. Rises in breadth and depth of Spike-specific TCRs came after two AZD1222 doses.

The chain employs TRBV19 and TRBJ1-2, with D possibly TRBD1 on 5 matching bases. The sample was peripheral blood, taken on day 0 of AZD1222 vaccination. The clonotype comes from an adult in good health. As DNA, the CDR3 is TGTGCCACCAAACAAGACTTCCGGGACGTTAACTATGGCTACACCTTC. Encoded protein: CATKQDFRDVNYGYTF.